The T cell receptor (beta chain) under discussion was sequenced for a study of blood T cells in healthy people across ages. Germline V gives CDR1 DFQATT, CDR2 SNEGSKA (reference sequence). The CDR3 loop spans 11 amino acids. V gave up 6 bases and J gave up 7 bases; unmatched junction bases: 6. Primed by a sample-barcoded 5' primer and a J-beta primer mix, a second PCR proceeded for about 6 to 11 cycles. MiXCR was run by TCRdb on the 5' RACE reads, yielding one entry per CDR3 protein. This table holds around 1,100,000 distinct CDR3 sequences, about two fifths found once. This clonotype appeared a few times.

Specimen: blood. The source is a man aged 18 to 30 in good health. This sequence joins TRBV20-1 and TRBJ2-7; 7 bases line up with TRBD1. The CDR3 sequence: CSASQDREQYF. CDR3 coding DNA: TGCAGTGCCAGCCAGGACAGGGAGCAGTACTTC.